The 16 T cell receptor beta chains presented below share a single source sample, sequenced in a study of quantifying T cell responses using KT2 cells. Study-wide background: Reverse transcription used primers in the TCR alpha and beta constant regions.

An oligo carrying a UMI was ligated to the cDNA 3' end. First-round PCR used four to five cycles and beta primers RC1.1 and RC1.2 covering TRBC1 and TRBC2. TCRdb called the UMI-ligation and nested PCR reads again in MiXCR, with one record for every CDR3 protein. The data show around 56,000 distinct CDR3 sequences, with 9% to 15% seen just once and roughly 9.9% held by the top ten. Sample: PBMCs spiked with cells of the T cell clone KT2. These receptor sequences come from a human donor.

The gene calls are TRBV12-3 or TRBV12-4 and TRBJ1-5; no clear D gene. The length of the CDR3 is 15 residues. Trimming took off 5 bases at V and 4 bases at J, with 15 bases between the two ends. The DNA for the CDR3 is TGTGCCAGCAGTACCGAAGGAACCATTAATCAGCCCCAGCATTTT. It codes for CASSTEGTINQPQHF.

This clonotype was counted at least ten times. This chain uses TRBV29-1 with TRBJ1-2; the match to TRBD1 covers 8 bases. The CDR3 consists of 14 residues. Germline V gene lookup returns CDR1 SQVTM and CDR2 ANQGSEA. Germline trimming cut 4 bases from V and 3 bases from J; bases unmatched to any gene: 7. CDR3 protein: CSVVRQGIDYGYTF. The DNA for the CDR3 is TGCAGCGTTGTAAGACAGGGGATCGACTATGGCTACACCTTC.

The V and J genes are TRBV20-1 and TRBJ1-1; D remains unclear. Trimming left V 2 bases short and J 0 bases short, with 10 bases between. The CDR3 totals 14 residues. The germline V gene has CDR1 DFQATT and CDR2 SNEGSKA (reference sequence). The CDR3 is CSARLGALNTEAFF. The CDR3 region has the DNA TGCAGTGCTAGATTGGGCGCGTTGAACACTGAAGCTTTCTTT.

This clonotype was seen a handful of times. The chain couples TRBV10-1 to TRBJ1-2; TRBD1 agrees at 7 bases. With V trimmed by 6 bases and J by 2 bases, 3 bases remained unmatched. Germline V CDR1 and CDR2: WNHNN, SYGVQD (reference sequence). CDR3 length: 13 amino acids. CDR3 DNA: TGCGCCAGCAGCGAGACAGGGAACTATGGCTACACCTTC. It is translated as CASSETGNYGYTF.

The chain links TRBV20-1 to TRBJ2-6, with 10 bases identical to TRBD1. Germline CDR1 reads DFQATT; CDR2 reads SNEGSKA (reference sequence). The CDR3 extends over 16 amino acids. The V gene end was trimmed by 7 bases and the J gene end by 0 bases; junction bases not matched to a gene: 6. CDR3 nucleotide sequence: TGCAGTGTAGACAGGGGGCCTGTCTCTGGGGCCAACGTCCTGACTTTC. Translating gives CSVDRGPVSGANVLTF.

The rearrangement uses TRBV12-3 or TRBV12-4 and TRBJ1-1; perhaps TRBD1 as D (5 bases). The CDR3 is made up of 17 amino acids. Trimming pared 1 base from V and 1 base from J, leaving 16 bases between. The CDR3 region is CASSLVLPGTANTEAFF. The CDR3 bases are TGTGCCAGCAGTTTAGTACTCCCTGGGACGGCGAACACTGAAGCTTTCTTT.

This CDR3 reads CAWSVQADTQYF. CDR3 DNA: TGTGCCTGGAGTGTACAGGCAGATACGCAGTATTTT. The chain uses TRBV30 and TRBJ2-3; a weak D match, TRBD1 (5 bases). This CDR3 has 12 amino acids. Germline values: CDR1 GTSNPN, CDR2 SVGIG (reference sequence). V shed 0 bases and J shed 4 bases, with 5 bases lying between them.

A few counts support this clonotype. J is TRBJ2-7 and V is TRBV28, with TRBD2 as a possible D gene (5 bases). The V and J ends lost 5 bases and 5 bases respectively, with 19 bases between them. CDR1 and CDR2 (germline): MDHEN, SYDVKM. The length of the CDR3 is 15 residues. The CDR3 spells CASSLSLPGSNEQYF. CDR3 coding DNA: TGTGCCAGCAGTCTTTCGCTCCCGGGATCGAACGAGCAGTACTTC.

The chain joins TRBV20-1 to TRBJ2-1; 7 bases match TRBD2. Germline V CDR1 and CDR2: DFQATT, SNEGSKA (reference sequence). There are 12 residues in the CDR3. Trimming took 4 bases from V and 8 from J; bases not matched to a gene: 5. CDR3 sequence: CSAIAGQYEQFF. The CDR3 DNA sequence: TGCAGTGCTATAGCGGGTCAGTATGAGCAGTTCTTC.

The chain links TRBV18 to TRBJ2-3, with 8 nucleotides matching TRBD1. Germline V lookup: CDR1 KGHSH, CDR2 LQKENI. The ends lost 4 bases at V and 3 bases at J; junction bases unmatched: 3. The CDR3 has 14 amino acids. In DNA, the CDR3 is TGTGCCAGCTCACGAAACAGGGGGACAGATACGCAGTATTTT. This gives the protein CASSRNRGTDTQYF.

The chain combines TRBV6-6 with TRBJ1-2; 7 nucleotides line up with TRBD1. Germline V gene lookup returns CDR1 MNHNY and CDR2 SVGAGI (reference sequence). The CDR3 is made up of 13 amino acids. The V gene end was trimmed by 5 bases and the J gene end by 3 bases; junction bases not matched to a gene: 3. In DNA, the CDR3 is TGTGCCAGCAGTCTGGGACAGTACTATGGCTACACCTTC. Translating gives CASSLGQYYGYTF.

This clonotype was observed at least ten times. For the CDR3, the DNA is TGTGCCAGCAGTTTATCAAGGGGGCACACTGAAGCTTTCTTT. As protein: CASSLSRGHTEAFF. The chain couples TRBV27 to TRBJ1-1; 7 positions agree with TRBD1. This CDR3 is 14 amino acids long. Germline-derived CDR1 and CDR2 are MNHEY and SMNVEV (reference sequence). V trimming: 0 bases; J trimming: 3 bases; junction bases outside the gene matches: 1.

This chain joins TRBV6-6 and TRBJ2-3, with D perhaps TRBD2 (6 bases). Trimming removed 7 bases at V and 0 bases at J, with 14 bases between. This CDR3 is built from 15 residues. Per germline, CDR1 MNHNY and CDR2 SVGAGI (reference sequence). CDR3 loop: CASNDVAGSTDTQYF. DNA for the CDR3: TGTGCCAGCAATGACGTGGCGGGGAGCACAGATACGCAGTATTTT.

The gene calls are TRBV6-2 or TRBV6-3 and TRBJ1-1, with D unclear. Germline lookup yields CDR1 MNHEY and CDR2 SVGEGT. The CDR3 totals 14 residues. The V end was cut by 6 bases, the J end by 2 bases, with 13 bases between. For the CDR3, the DNA is TGTGCCAGCAGGCCTGTAAATTTCAACACTGAAGCTTTCTTT. This sequence encodes CASRPVNFNTEAFF.

This clonotype was found a few times. At one boundary the junction diverges from the germline segment, which might be a read error. J is TRBJ2-1 and V is TRBV20-1; 7 nucleotides match TRBD2. Germline V lookup: CDR1 DFQATT, CDR2 SNEGSKA (reference sequence). The CDR3 has 16 residues. CDR3 residues: CSARAGEGRAYNEQFF. As DNA, the CDR3 is TGCAGTGCGAGAGCCGGTGAGGGGAGGGCCTACAATGAGCAGTTCTTC.

This clonotype has just a few counts. This chain connects TRBV20-1 to TRBJ2-7; 9 nucleotides agree with TRBD2. V gave up 0 bases and J gave up 2 bases; unmatched junction bases: 8. This CDR3 contains 16 residues. CDR1 and CDR2 from the germline V gene are DFQATT and SNEGSKA (reference sequence). CDR3: CSARDIGSGRPYEQYF. The CDR3 DNA sequence: TGCAGTGCTAGAGATATTGGGAGCGGGAGGCCCTACGAGCAGTACTTC.